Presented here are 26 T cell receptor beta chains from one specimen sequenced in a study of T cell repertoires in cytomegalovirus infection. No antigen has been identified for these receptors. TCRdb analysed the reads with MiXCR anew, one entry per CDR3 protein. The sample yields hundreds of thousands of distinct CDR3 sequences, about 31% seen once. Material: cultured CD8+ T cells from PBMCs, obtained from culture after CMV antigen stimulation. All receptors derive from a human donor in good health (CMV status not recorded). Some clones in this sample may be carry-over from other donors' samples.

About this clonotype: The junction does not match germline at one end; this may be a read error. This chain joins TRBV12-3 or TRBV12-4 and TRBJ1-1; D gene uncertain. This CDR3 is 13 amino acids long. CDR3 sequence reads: CAGSFGHDTEAFF. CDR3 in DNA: TGTGCCGGCAGTTTTGGGCACGACACTGAAGCTTTCTTT.

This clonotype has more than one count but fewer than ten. CDR3 sequence: CASSPRQGLTTEAFF. CDR3 sequence (DNA): TGTGCCAGCAGTCCCCGACAGGGGTTGACCACTGAAGCTTTCTTT. The chain uses TRBV27 and TRBJ1-1; TRBD1 agrees at 8 bases. With 5 bases clipped from V and 4 bases from J, the junction kept 9 bases outside the gene matches. This CDR3 contains 15 residues. CDR1 is MNHEY, CDR2 SMNVEV, per germline (reference sequence).

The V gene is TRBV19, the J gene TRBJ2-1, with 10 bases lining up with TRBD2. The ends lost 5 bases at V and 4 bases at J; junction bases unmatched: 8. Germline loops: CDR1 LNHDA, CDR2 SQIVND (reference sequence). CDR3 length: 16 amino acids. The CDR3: CASSVGVAGGYNEQFF. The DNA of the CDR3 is TGTGCCAGTAGTGTGGGGGTAGCGGGGGGATACAATGAGCAGTTCTTC.

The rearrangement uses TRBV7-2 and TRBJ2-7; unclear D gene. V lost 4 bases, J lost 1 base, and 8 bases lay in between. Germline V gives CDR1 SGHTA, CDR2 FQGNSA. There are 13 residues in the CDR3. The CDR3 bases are TGTGCCAGCAGCTCCCACTATTCCTACGAGCAGTACTTC. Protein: CASSSHYSYEQYF.

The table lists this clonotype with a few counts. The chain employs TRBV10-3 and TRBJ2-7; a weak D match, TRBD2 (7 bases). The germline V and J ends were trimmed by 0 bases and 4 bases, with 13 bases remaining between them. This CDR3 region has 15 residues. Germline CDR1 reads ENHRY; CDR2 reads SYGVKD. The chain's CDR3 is CAISESGGTKYEQYF. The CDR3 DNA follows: TGTGCCATCAGTGAGTCGGGGGGGACAAAATACGAGCAGTACTTC.

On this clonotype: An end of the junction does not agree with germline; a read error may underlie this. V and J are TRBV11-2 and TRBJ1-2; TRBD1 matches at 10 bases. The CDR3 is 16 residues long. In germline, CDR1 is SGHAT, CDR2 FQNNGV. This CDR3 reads CASTLNPGQGNYSYTF. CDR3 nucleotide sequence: TGTGCCAGCACACTCAATCCGGGACAGGGGAACTATAGCTACACCTTC.

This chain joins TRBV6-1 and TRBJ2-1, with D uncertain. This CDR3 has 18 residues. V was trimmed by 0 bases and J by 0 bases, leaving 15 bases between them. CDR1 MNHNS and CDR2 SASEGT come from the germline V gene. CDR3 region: CASSEALPGAYSYNEQFF. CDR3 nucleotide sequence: TGTGCCAGCAGTGAAGCGCTCCCAGGAGCCTACTCCTACAATGAGCAGTTCTTC.

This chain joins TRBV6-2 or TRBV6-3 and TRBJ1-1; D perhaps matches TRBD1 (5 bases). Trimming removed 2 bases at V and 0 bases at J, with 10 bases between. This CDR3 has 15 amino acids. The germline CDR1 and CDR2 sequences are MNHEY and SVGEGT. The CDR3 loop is CASSYDSFMNTEAFF. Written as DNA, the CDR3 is TGTGCCAGCAGTTACGACAGCTTCATGAACACTGAAGCTTTCTTT.

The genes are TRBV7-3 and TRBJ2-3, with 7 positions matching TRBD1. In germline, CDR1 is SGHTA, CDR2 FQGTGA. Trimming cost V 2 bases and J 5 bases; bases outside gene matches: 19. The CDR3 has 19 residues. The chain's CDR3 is CASSLPATTDRAGGDTQYF. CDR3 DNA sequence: TGTGCCAGCAGCTTACCCGCCACTACCGACAGGGCCGGAGGAGATACGCAGTATTTT.

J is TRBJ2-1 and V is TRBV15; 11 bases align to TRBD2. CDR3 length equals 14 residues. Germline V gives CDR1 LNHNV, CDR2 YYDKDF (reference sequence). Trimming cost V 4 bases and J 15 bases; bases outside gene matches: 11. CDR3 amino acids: CATSIGLSGGAMFF. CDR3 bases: TGTGCCACCAGCATAGGTCTTAGCGGGGGGGCCATGTTCTTC.

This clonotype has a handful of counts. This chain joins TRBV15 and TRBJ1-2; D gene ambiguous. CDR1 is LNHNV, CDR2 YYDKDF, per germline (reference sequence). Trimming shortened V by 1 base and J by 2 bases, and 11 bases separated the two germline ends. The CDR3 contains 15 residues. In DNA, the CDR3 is TGTGCCACCAGCAGAGTGGGCGAGGAAAACTATGGCTACACCTTC. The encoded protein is CATSRVGEENYGYTF. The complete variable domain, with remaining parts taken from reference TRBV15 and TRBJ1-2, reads DAMVIQNPRYQVTQFGKPVTLSCSQTLNHNVMYWYQQKSSQAPKLLFHYYDKDFNNEADTPDNFQSRRPNTSFCFLDIRSPGLGDTAMYLCATSRVGEENYGYTFGSGTRLTVV.

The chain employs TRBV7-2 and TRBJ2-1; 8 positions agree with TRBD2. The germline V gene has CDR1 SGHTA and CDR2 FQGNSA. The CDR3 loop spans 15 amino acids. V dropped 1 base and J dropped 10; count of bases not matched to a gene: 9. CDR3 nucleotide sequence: TGTGCCAGCAGCTTAGAGACGGGGGGGGGCTGGGAGCAGTTCTTC. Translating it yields CASSLETGGGWEQFF. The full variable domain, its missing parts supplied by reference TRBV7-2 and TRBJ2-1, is GAGVSQSPSNKVTEKGKDVELRCDPISGHTALYWYRQSLGQGLEFLIYFQGNSAPDKSGLPSDRFSAERTGGSVSTLTIQRTQQEDSAVYLCASSLETGGGWEQFFGPGTRLTVL.

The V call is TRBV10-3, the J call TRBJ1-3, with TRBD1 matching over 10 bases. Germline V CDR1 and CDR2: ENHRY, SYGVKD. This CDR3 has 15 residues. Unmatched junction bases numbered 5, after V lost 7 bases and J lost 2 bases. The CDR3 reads CAITDDRGPGNTIYF. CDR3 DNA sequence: TGTGCCATCACCGACGACAGGGGGCCTGGAAACACCATATATTTT.

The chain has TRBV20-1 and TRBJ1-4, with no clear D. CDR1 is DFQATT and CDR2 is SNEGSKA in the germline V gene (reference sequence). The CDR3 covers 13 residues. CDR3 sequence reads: CREEKPTNEKLFF. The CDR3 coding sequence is TGCAGGGAGGAGAAACCAACTAATGAAAAACTGTTTTTT.

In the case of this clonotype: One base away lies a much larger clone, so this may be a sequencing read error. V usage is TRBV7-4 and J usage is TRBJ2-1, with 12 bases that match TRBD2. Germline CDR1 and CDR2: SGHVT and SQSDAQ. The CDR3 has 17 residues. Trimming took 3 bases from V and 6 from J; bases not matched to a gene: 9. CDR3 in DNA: TGTGCCAGCAGCTTTACTAGCGGGGGGACCAAGGGCAATGAGCAGTTCTTC. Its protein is CASSFTSGGTKGNEQFF.

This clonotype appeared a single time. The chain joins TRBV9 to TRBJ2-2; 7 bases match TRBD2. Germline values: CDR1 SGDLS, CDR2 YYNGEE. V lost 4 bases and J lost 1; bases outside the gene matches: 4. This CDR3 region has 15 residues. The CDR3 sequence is CASSTGGVNTGELFF. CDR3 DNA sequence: TGTGCCAGCAGCACGGGGGGAGTGAACACCGGGGAGCTGTTTTTT. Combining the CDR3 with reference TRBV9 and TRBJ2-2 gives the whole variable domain DSGVTQTPKHLITATGQRVTLRCSPRSGDLSVYWYQQSLDQGLQFLIQYYNGEERAKGNILERFSAQQFPDLHSELNLSSLELGDSALYFCASSTGGVNTGELFFGEGSRLTVL.

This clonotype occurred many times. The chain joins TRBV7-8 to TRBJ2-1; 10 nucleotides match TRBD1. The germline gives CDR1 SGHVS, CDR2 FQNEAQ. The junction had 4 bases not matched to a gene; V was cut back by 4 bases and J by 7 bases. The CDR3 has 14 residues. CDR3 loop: CASSSPGQGNEQFF. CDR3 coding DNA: TGTGCCAGCAGCTCTCCGGGACAGGGGAATGAGCAGTTCTTC.

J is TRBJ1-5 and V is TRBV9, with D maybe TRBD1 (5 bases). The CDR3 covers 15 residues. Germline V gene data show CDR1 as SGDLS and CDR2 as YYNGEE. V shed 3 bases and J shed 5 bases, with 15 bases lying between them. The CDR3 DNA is TGTGCCAGCAGCGCCATAGACAGCCCTCATCAGCCCCAGCATTTT. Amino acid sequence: CASSAIDSPHQPQHF.

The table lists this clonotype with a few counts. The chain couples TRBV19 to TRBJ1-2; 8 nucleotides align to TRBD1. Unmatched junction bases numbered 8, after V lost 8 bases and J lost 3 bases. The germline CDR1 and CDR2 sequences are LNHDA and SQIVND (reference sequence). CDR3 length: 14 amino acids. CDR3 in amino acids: CASQETTGDYGYTF. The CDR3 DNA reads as TGTGCCAGTCAAGAAACGACAGGGGACTATGGCTACACCTTC.

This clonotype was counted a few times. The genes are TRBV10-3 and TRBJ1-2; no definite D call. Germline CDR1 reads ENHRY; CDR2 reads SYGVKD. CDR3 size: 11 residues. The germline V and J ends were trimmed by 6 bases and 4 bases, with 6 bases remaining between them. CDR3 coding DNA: TGTGCCATCAGACAGCTCTATGGCTACACCTTC. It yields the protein CAIRQLYGYTF.

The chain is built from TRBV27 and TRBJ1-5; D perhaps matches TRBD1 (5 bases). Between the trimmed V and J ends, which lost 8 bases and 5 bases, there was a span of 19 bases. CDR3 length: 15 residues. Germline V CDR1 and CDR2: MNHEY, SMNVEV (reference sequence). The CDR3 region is CASSSSRRGYQPQHF. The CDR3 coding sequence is TGTGCCAGCTCCAGCTCTAGGCGGGGGTATCAGCCCCAGCATTTT.

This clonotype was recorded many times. The CDR3 spells CASSRSVGGYSVVDTQYF. For the CDR3, the DNA is TGTGCCAGCAGCAGATCAGTGGGTGGCTATTCGGTTGTAGATACGCAGTATTTT. V and J are TRBV7-9 and TRBJ2-3; D ambiguous. V was clipped by 5 bases and J by 5 bases, with 26 bases between them. The CDR3 consists of 18 residues. CDR1 is SEHNR and CDR2 is FQNEAQ in the germline V gene (reference sequence).

CDR3 bases: TGTGCCAGTAGTAACGGTCCAGCGGGGGGGGAAGGTGAGCAGTTCTTC. It translates to CASSNGPAGGEGEQFF. J is TRBJ2-1 and V is TRBV19; 10 bases are shared with TRBD2. Germline CDR1 and CDR2: LNHDA and SQIVND (reference sequence). Trimming cost V 4 bases and J 9 bases; bases outside gene matches: 12. CDR3 length: 16 amino acids. Drawing the rest from reference TRBV19 and TRBJ2-1, the complete variable domain is DGGITQSPKYLFRKEGQNVTLSCEQNLNHDAMYWYRQDPGQGLRLIYYSQIVNDFQKGDIAEGYSVSREKKESFPLTVTSAQKNPTAFYLCASSNGPAGGEGEQFFGPGTRLTVL.

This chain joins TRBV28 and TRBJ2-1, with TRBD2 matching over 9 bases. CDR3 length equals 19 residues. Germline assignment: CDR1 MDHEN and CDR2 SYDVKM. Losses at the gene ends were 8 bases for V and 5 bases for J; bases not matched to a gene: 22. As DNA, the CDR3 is TGTGCCAGCTCTCAGGGGGGGCTAGCGGGGTTACCCTGGGACAATGAGCAGTTCTTC. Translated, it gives CASSQGGLAGLPWDNEQFF.

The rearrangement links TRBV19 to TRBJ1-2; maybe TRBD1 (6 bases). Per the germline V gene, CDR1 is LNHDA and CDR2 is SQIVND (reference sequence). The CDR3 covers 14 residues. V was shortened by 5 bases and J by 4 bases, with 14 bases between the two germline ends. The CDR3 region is CASSPRTAPYGYTF. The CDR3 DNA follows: TGTGCCAGTAGTCCGCGGACAGCACCCTATGGCTACACCTTC. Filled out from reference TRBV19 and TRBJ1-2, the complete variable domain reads DGGITQSPKYLFRKEGQNVTLSCEQNLNHDAMYWYRQDPGQGLRLIYYSQIVNDFQKGDIAEGYSVSREKKESFPLTVTSAQKNPTAFYLCASSPRTAPYGYTFGSGTRLTVV.

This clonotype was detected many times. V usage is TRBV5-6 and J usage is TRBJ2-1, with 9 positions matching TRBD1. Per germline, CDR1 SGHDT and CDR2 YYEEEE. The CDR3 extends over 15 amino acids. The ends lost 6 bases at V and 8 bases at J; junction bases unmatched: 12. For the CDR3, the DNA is TGTGCCAGCACAGATAGGGGACAGGGCATGGATGAGCAGTTCTTC. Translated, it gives CASTDRGQGMDEQFF.